This is a list of T cell receptor beta chains from one sample in a study of CD8+ T cells in alopecia areata. The data were produced by immunoSEQ multiplex PCR, yet TCRdb's version contains in-frame clones alone and is incomplete. The sample lists about 120,000 clones; around 49% were seen once. Sequenced here: CD8+ T cells sorted from blood, sampled at week 0. Receptor source: a human donor with alopecia areata. The CDR3 runs from the conserved cysteine through the conserved F or W. The D gene is left open where the match is weak. Not every row has a clone size; where given, it reads once, few, many or a size class.

clone size: NA
J gene: TRBJ2-5
V gene: TRBV27
D gene: NA
CDR3 protein: CASSLRSGMETQYF
CDR3 DNA: TGTGCCAGCAGTTTAAGGTCAGGGATGGAGACCCAGTACTTC

clone size: NA
J gene: TRBJ2-7
V gene: TRBV6-1
D gene: NA
CDR3 protein: CASSEVGSSYEQYF
CDR3 DNA: TGTGCCAGCAGTGAGGTAGGAAGCTCCTACGAGCAGTACTTC

clone size: NA
J gene: TRBJ1-1
V gene: TRBV6-5
D gene: NA
CDR3 protein: CASSYQENTEAFF
CDR3 DNA: TGTGCCAGCAGTTACCAGGAGAACACTGAAGCTTTCTTT

clone size: few
J gene: TRBJ1-1
V gene: TRBV7-9
D gene: NA
CDR3 protein: CASTLPHAEAFF
CDR3 DNA: TGTGCCAGCACCCTGCCACACGCTGAAGCTTTCTTT

clone size: NA
J gene: TRBJ1-6
V gene: TRBV5-1
D gene: TRBD1
CDR3 protein: CASSLRGQGGNSPLHF
CDR3 DNA: TGCGCCAGCAGTTTGAGAGGACAGGGAGGTAATTCACCCCTCCACTTT

clone size: NA
J gene: TRBJ1-2
V gene: TRBV7-3
D gene: NA
CDR3 protein: CASSGDSRYGYTF
CDR3 DNA: TGTGCCAGCAGCGGGGACTCCCGCTATGGCTACACCTTC

clone size: NA
J gene: TRBJ2-7
V gene: TRBV4-1
D gene: NA
CDR3 protein: CASSSLGDGYEQYF
CDR3 DNA: TGCGCCAGCAGCTCCCTGGGGGACGGGTACGAGCAGTACTTC

clone size: NA
J gene: TRBJ2-7
V gene: TRBV27
D gene: NA
CDR3 protein: CASSLSPGTPQGEQYF
CDR3 DNA: TGTGCCAGCAGTTTGTCCCCCGGGACACCCCAGGGCGAGCAGTACTTC

clone size: NA
J gene: TRBJ1-2
V gene: TRBV2
D gene: TRBD1
CDR3 protein: CASSPATGPSYGYTF
CDR3 DNA: TGTGCCAGCAGTCCGGCGACAGGGCCAAGTTATGGCTACACCTTC

clone size: NA
J gene: TRBJ2-5
V gene: TRBV5-6
D gene: NA
CDR3 protein: CASSQGTSGETQYF
CDR3 DNA: TGTGCCAGCTCCCAAGGTACATCAGGAGAGACCCAGTACTTC

clone size: few
J gene: TRBJ2-5
V gene: TRBV13
D gene: TRBD1
CDR3 protein: CASSSPGTGGGGETQYF
CDR3 DNA: TGTGCCAGCAGCTCCCCCGGGACAGGGGGCGGAGGAGAGACCCAGTACTTC

clone size: NA
J gene: TRBJ1-1
V gene: TRBV11-2
D gene: TRBD1
CDR3 protein: CASSLWDRDQNTEAFF
CDR3 DNA: TGTGCCAGCAGCTTATGGGACAGAGATCAGAACACTGAAGCTTTCTTT

clone size: NA
J gene: TRBJ2-6
V gene: TRBV27
D gene: NA
CDR3 protein: CASSSLHSDAGANVLTF
CDR3 DNA: TGTGCCAGCAGTTCGCTTCACTCGGACGCTGGGGCCAACGTCCTGACTTTC

clone size: NA
J gene: TRBJ2-3
V gene: TRBV29-1
D gene: NA
CDR3 protein: CSVDWEGTDTQYF
CDR3 DNA: TGCAGCGTTGACTGGGAAGGCACAGATACGCAGTATTTT

clone size: NA
J gene: TRBJ2-7
V gene: TRBV29-1
D gene: TRBD1
CDR3 protein: CSVIPGQGPYEQYF
CDR3 DNA: TGCAGCGTCATACCGGGACAGGGACCCTACGAGCAGTACTTC

clone size: NA
J gene: TRBJ2-1
V gene: TRBV25-1
D gene: TRBD1
CDR3 protein: CASSSRQGSIYNEQFF
CDR3 DNA: TGTGCCAGCAGTAGCCGACAGGGGAGTATCTACAATGAGCAGTTCTTC

clone size: NA
J gene: TRBJ1-1
V gene: TRBV27
D gene: NA
CDR3 protein: CASSFHGGTEAFF
CDR3 DNA: TGTGCCAGCAGTTTCCACGGGGGCACTGAAGCTTTCTTT

clone size: NA
J gene: TRBJ1-1
V gene: TRBV2
D gene: NA
CDR3 protein: CASSGQDGTEAFF
CDR3 DNA: TGTGCCAGCAGTGGCCAGGATGGCACTGAAGCTTTCTTT

clone size: few
J gene: TRBJ2-2
V gene: TRBV19
D gene: NA
CDR3 protein: CASKGERVTGELFF
CDR3 DNA: TGTGCCAGTAAAGGCGAGCGGGTCACCGGGGAGCTGTTTTTT

clone size: NA
J gene: TRBJ2-7
V gene: TRBV5-1
D gene: NA
CDR3 protein: CASSFSQGGYEQYF
CDR3 DNA: TGCGCCAGCAGCTTTTCACAGGGTGGATACGAGCAGTACTTC

clone size: NA
J gene: TRBJ1-1
V gene: TRBV29-1
D gene: NA
CDR3 protein: CSVEDMGITEAFF
CDR3 DNA: TGCAGCGTTGAAGATATGGGCATTACTGAAGCTTTCTTT

clone size: NA
J gene: TRBJ1-1
V gene: TRBV6-5
D gene: NA
CDR3 protein: CASSYSGGQAFF
CDR3 DNA: TGTGCCAGCAGTTACTCGGGGGGGCAAGCTTTCTTT

clone size: once
J gene: TRBJ1-3
V gene: TRBV5-1
D gene: NA
CDR3 protein: CASRDVEYAGNTIYF
CDR3 DNA: TGCGCCAGCAGGGACGTTGAGTACGCTGGAAACACCATATATTTT

clone size: few
J gene: TRBJ1-1
V gene: TRBV7-9
D gene: NA
CDR3 protein: CASSFPARTVAFF
CDR3 DNA: TGTGCCAGCAGCTTTCCCGCCCGGACAGTGGCTTTCTTT

clone size: NA
J gene: TRBJ2-7
V gene: TRBV4-1
D gene: NA
CDR3 protein: CASSNTGNTYEQYF
CDR3 DNA: TGCGCCAGCAGCAATACAGGAAACACTTACGAGCAGTACTTC

clone size: NA
J gene: TRBJ2-1
V gene: TRBV30
D gene: NA
CDR3 protein: CAWSVGGGAGNEQFF
CDR3 DNA: TGTGCCTGGAGTGTAGGAGGGGGGGCCGGCAATGAGCAGTTCTTC

clone size: NA
J gene: TRBJ1-1
V gene: TRBV25-1
D gene: TRBD1
CDR3 protein: CASSERSRTGWNTEAFF
CDR3 DNA: TGTGCCAGCAGTGAAAGATCTAGGACAGGGTGGAACACTGAAGCTTTCTTT

clone size: NA
J gene: TRBJ1-1
V gene: TRBV6-1
D gene: NA
CDR3 protein: CASSEWTENTEAFF
CDR3 DNA: TGTGCCAGCAGTGAATGGACAGAGAACACTGAAGCTTTCTTT

clone size: NA
J gene: TRBJ1-2
V gene: TRBV7-9
D gene: NA
CDR3 protein: CVLAGGQYGYTF
CDR3 DNA: TGTGTCCTTGCGGGGGGTCAGTATGGCTACACCTTC

clone size: NA
J gene: TRBJ2-7
V gene: TRBV19
D gene: NA
CDR3 protein: CASSIGGTLYSYEQYF
CDR3 DNA: TGTGCCAGTAGTATAGGGGGGACCTTATACTCCTACGAGCAGTACTTC

clone size: NA
J gene: TRBJ2-7
V gene: TRBV9
D gene: NA
CDR3 protein: CASSVGLKYEQYF
CDR3 DNA: TGTGCCAGCAGCGTCGGACTGAAATACGAGCAGTACTTC

clone size: once
J gene: TRBJ1-2
V gene: TRBV2
D gene: NA
CDR3 protein: CASSEGAGYGYTF
CDR3 DNA: TGTGCCAGCAGTGAAGGGGCAGGCTATGGCTACACCTTC

clone size: NA
J gene: TRBJ2-5
V gene: TRBV5-6
D gene: NA
CDR3 protein: CASRGAEETQYF
CDR3 DNA: TGTGCCAGCCGGGGGGCCGAAGAGACCCAGTACTTC

clone size: NA
J gene: TRBJ2-5
V gene: TRBV5-6
D gene: TRBD2
CDR3 protein: CASSYGTSGGVETQYF
CDR3 DNA: TGTGCCAGCAGCTATGGGACTAGCGGGGGGGTTGAGACCCAGTACTTC

clone size: few
J gene: TRBJ1-1
V gene: TRBV6-5
D gene: NA
CDR3 protein: CASSGGNTEAFF
CDR3 DNA: TGTGCCAGTAGTGGGGGGAACACTGAAGCTTTCTTT

clone size: NA
J gene: TRBJ2-5
V gene: TRBV9
D gene: NA
CDR3 protein: CASSVGRDPSETQYF
CDR3 DNA: TGTGCCAGCAGCGTAGGGAGGGACCCGTCGGAGACCCAGTACTTC

clone size: NA
J gene: TRBJ2-7
V gene: TRBV6-5
D gene: NA
CDR3 protein: CASSYGGISYEQYF
CDR3 DNA: TGTGCCAGCAGTTACGGGGGCATATCCTACGAGCAGTACTTC

clone size: few
J gene: TRBJ1-1
V gene: TRBV9
D gene: NA
CDR3 protein: CASSVGQQNTEAFF
CDR3 DNA: TGTGCCAGCAGCGTAGGACAACAGAACACTGAAGCTTTCTTT

clone size: few
J gene: TRBJ2-1
V gene: TRBV29-1
D gene: NA
CDR3 protein: CSVERLAYNEQFF
CDR3 DNA: TGCAGCGTTGAGCGGCTAGCGTACAATGAGCAGTTCTTC